This TCR beta chain was profiled in a study of CD8+ T cells in alopecia areata. Study-level results: Higher clonality than in normal scalp was seen in lesional scalp, especially alopecia totalis/universalis.

A remark on this clone: What it binds is not known.

Extracted from the samples, RNA was reverse transcribed into cDNA to serve as the sequencing template. Only in-frame clones appear in the TCRdb table, and some are missing; sequencing was by immunoSEQ multiplex PCR. The profile shows about 110,000 clones, over 55% of them singletons. The CDR3 covers 15 residues. Germline CDR1 reads SGDLS; CDR2 reads YYNGEE. The trim removed 0 bases at V and 5 bases at J, leaving 5 bases unmatched. Sorting separated CD4+ and CD8+ T cells out of PBMCs. This TCR came from a human donor with alopecia areata. V and J are TRBV9 and TRBJ2-1, with 7 nucleotides matching TRBD2. The sequenced sample was NKG2D-low CD8+ T cells sorted from blood. The CDR3 protein is CASSVGGSIDNEQFF. The CDR3 DNA reads TGTGCCAGCAGCGTAGGCGGGAGTATCGACAATGAGCAGTTCTTC. The whole variable domain, filled in from reference TRBV9 and TRBJ2-1, reads DSGVTQTPKHLITATGQRVTLRCSPRSGDLSVYWYQQSLDQGLQFLIQYYNGEERAKGNILERFSAQQFPDLHSELNLSSLELGDSALYFCASSVGGSIDNEQFFGPGTRLTVL.